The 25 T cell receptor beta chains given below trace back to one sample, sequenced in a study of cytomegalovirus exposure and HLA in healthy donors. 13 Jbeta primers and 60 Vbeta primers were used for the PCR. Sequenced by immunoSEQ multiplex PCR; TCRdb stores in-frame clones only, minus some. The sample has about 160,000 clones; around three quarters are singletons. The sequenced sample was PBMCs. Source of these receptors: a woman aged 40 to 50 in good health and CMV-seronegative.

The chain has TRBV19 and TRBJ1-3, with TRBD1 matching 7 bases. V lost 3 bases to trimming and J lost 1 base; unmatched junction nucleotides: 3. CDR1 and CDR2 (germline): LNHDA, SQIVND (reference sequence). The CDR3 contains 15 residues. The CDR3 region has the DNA TGTGCCAGTAGTATTGACAGGGCGTCTGGAAACACCATATATTTT. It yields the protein CASSIDRASGNTIYF. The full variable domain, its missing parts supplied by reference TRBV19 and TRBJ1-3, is DGGITQSPKYLFRKEGQNVTLSCEQNLNHDAMYWYRQDPGQGLRLIYYSQIVNDFQKGDIAEGYSVSREKKESFPLTVTSAQKNPTAFYLCASSIDRASGNTIYFGEGSWLTVV.

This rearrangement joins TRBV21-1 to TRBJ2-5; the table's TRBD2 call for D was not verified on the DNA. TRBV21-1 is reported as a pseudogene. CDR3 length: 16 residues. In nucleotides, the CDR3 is TGTGCCAGCAGCAAAATATCGGACTCGGAGGGCCAGACCCAGTACTTC. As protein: CASSKISDSEGQTQYF.

DNA for the CDR3: TGTGCCAGTACCGGGGGGGATCAGCACGAGCAGTACTTC. Translation: CASTGGDQHEQYF. V and J are TRBV19 and TRBJ2-7; 8 bases match TRBD2. Trimming removed 7 bases from V and 5 bases from J; junction bases left unmatched: 7. The V gene's germline CDR1 is LNHDA and CDR2 SQIVND (reference sequence). CDR3 length: 13 amino acids.

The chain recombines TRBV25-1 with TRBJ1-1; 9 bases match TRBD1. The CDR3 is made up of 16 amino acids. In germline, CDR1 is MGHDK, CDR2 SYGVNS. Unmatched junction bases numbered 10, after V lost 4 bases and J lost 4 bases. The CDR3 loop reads CASSATGQGRSTEAFF. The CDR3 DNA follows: TGTGCCAGCAGTGCCACGGGACAGGGCCGGAGCACTGAAGCTTTCTTT.

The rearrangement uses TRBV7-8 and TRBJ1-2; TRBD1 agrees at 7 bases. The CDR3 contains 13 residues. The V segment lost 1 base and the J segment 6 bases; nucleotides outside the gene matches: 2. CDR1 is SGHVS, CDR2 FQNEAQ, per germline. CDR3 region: CASSLDGTDGYTF. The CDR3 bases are TGTGCCAGCAGCTTAGACGGGACAGATGGCTACACCTTC. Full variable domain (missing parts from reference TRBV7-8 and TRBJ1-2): GAGVSQSPRYKVAKRGQDVALRCDPISGHVSLFWYQQALGQGPEFLTYFQNEAQLDKSGLPSDRFFAERPEGSVSTLKIQRTQQEDSAVYLCASSLDGTDGYTFGSGTRLTVV.

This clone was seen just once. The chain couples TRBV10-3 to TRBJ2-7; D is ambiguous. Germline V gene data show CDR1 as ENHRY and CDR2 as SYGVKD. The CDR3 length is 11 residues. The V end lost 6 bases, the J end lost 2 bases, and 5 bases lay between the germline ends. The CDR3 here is CAISAAYEQYF. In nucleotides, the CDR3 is TGTGCCATCAGCGCAGCCTACGAGCAGTACTTC.

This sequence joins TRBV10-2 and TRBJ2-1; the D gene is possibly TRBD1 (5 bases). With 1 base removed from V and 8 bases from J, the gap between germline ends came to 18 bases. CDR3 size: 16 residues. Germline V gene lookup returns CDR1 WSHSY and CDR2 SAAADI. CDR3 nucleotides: TGCGCCAGCAGTGAGTTTGACAGCCGTTTTAGGGATGAGCAGTTCTTC. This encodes CASSEFDSRFRDEQFF.

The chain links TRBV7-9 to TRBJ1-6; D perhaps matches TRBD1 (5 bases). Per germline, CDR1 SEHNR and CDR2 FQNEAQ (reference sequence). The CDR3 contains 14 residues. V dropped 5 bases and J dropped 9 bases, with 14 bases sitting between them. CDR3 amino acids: CASSDRDSFSPLHF. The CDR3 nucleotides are TGTGCCAGCAGCGACCGGGACTCATTTTCACCCCTCCACTTT.

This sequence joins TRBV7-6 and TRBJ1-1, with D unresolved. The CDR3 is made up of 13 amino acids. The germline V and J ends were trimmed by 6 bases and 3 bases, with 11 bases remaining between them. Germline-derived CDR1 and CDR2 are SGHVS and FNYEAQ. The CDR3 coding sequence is TGTGCCAGCAGTCCGTTACAGTACACTGAAGCTTTCTTT. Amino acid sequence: CASSPLQYTEAFF. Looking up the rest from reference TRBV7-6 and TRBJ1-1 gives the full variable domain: GAGVSQSPRYKVTKRGQDVALRCDPISGHVSLYWYRQALGQGPEFLTYFNYEAQQDKSGLPNDRFSAERPEGSISTLTIQRTEQRDSAMYRCASSPLQYTEAFFGQGTRLTVV.

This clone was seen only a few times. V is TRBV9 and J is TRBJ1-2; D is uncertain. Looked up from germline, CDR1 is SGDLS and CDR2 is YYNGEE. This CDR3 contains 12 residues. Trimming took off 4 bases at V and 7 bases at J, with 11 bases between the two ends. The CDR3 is CASSTPPGGYTF. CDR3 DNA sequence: TGTGCCAGCAGCACGCCTCCGGGTGGCTACACCTTC.

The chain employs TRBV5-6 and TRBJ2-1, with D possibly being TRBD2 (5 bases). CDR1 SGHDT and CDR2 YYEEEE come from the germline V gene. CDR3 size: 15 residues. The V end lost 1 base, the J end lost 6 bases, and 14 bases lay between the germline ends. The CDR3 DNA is TGTGCCAGCAGCTTGTTGTCTAGCCACCGCAATGAGCAGTTCTTC. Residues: CASSLLSSHRNEQFF.

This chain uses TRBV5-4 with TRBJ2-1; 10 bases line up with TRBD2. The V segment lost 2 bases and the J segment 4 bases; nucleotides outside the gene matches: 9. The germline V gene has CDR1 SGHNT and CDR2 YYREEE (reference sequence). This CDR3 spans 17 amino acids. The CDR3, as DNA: TGTGCCAGCAGCTTCGCTAGCGGGGGCAGGACTTACAATGAGCAGTTCTTC. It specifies CASSFASGGRTYNEQFF. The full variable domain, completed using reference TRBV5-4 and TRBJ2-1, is ETGVTQSPTHLIKTRGQQVTLRCSSQSGHNTVSWYQQALGQGPQFIFQYYREEENGRGNFPPRFSGLQFPNYSSELNVNALELDDSALYLCASSFASGGRTYNEQFFGPGTRLTVL.

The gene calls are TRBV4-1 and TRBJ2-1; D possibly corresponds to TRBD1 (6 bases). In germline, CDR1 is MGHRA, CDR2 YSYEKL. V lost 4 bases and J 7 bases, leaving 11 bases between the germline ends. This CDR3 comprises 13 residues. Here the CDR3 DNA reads TGCGCCAGCAGCCCTCACAGGGCAAATGAGCAGTTCTTC. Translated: CASSPHRANEQFF.

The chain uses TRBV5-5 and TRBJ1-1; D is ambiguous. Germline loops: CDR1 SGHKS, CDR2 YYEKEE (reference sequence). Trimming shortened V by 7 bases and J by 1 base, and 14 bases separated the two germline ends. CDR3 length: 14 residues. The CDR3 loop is CASHEVYRNTEAFF. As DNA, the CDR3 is TGTGCCAGCCATGAGGTCTATCGGAACACTGAAGCTTTCTTT.

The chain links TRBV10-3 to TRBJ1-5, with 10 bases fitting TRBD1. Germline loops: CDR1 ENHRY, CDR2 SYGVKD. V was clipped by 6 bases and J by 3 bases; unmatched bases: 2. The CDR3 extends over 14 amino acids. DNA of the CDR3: TGTGCCATCAGAGGGACAGGGGACAATCAGCCCCAGCATTTT. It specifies CAIRGTGDNQPQHF.

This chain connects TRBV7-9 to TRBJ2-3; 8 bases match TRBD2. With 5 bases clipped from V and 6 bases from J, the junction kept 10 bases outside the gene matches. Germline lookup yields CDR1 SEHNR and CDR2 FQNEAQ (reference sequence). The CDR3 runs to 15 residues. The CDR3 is CASSPGVAGYDTQYF. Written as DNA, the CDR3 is TGTGCCAGCAGCCCGGGGGTAGCGGGGTATGATACGCAGTATTTT. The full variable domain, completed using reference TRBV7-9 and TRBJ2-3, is DTGVSQNPRHKITKRGQNVTFRCDPISEHNRLYWYRQTLGQGPEFLTYFQNEAQLEKSRLLSDRFSAERPKGSFSTLEIQRTEQGDSAMYLCASSPGVAGYDTQYFGPGTRLTVL.

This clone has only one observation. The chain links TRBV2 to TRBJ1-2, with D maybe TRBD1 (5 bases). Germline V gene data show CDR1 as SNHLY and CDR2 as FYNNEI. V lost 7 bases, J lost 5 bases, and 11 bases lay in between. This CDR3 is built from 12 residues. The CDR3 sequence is CASITGAYGYTF. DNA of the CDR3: TGTGCCAGCATTACAGGAGCTTATGGCTACACCTTC.

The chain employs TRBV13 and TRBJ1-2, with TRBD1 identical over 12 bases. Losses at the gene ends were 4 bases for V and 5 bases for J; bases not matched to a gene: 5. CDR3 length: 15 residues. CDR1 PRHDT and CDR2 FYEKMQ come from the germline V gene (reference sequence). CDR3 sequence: CASSWGDRGPYGYTF. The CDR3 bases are TGTGCCAGCAGCTGGGGGGACAGGGGGCCTTATGGCTACACCTTC.

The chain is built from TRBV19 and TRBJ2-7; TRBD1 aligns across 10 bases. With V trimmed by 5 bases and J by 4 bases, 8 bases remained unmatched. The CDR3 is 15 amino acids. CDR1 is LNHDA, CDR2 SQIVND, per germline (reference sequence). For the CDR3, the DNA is TGTGCCAGTAGTTCTAGGACAGGGGGACTGTACGAGCAGTACTTC. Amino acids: CASSSRTGGLYEQYF.

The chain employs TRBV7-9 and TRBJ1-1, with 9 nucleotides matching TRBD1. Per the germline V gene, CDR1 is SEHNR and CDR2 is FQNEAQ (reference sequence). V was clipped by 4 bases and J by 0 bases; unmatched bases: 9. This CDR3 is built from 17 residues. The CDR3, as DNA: TGTGCCAGCAGCTCTACAGGGGGCCGTTTTTTGAACACTGAAGCTTTCTTT. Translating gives CASSSTGGRFLNTEAFF. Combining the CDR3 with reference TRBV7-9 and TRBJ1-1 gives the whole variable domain DTGVSQNPRHKITKRGQNVTFRCDPISEHNRLYWYRQTLGQGPEFLTYFQNEAQLEKSRLLSDRFSAERPKGSFSTLEIQRTEQGDSAMYLCASSSTGGRFLNTEAFFGQGTRLTVV.

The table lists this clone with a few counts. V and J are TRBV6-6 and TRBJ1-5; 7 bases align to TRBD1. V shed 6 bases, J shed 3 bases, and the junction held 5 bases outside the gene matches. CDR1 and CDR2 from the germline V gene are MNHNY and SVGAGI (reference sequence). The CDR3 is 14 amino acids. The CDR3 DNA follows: TGTGCCAGCAGACAGGGACAGTTCAATCAGCCCCAGCATTTT. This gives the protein CASRQGQFNQPQHF.

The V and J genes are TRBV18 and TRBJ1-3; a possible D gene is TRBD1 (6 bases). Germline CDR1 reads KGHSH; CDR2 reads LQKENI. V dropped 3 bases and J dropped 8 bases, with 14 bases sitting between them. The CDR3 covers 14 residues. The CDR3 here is CASSPQGYRDTIYF. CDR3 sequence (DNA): TGTGCCAGCTCACCGCAGGGGTATCGGGACACCATATATTTT.

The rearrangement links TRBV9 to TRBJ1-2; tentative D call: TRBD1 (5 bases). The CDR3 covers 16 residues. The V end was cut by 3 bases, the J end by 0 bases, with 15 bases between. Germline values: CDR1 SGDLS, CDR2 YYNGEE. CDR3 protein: CASSAQGSWTNYGYTF. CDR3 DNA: TGTGCCAGCAGCGCCCAGGGTTCTTGGACTAACTATGGCTACACCTTC.

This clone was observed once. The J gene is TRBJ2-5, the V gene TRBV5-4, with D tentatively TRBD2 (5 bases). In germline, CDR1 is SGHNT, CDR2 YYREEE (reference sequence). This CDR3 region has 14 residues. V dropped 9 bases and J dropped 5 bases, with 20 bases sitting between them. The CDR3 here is CATGMAGSMETQYF. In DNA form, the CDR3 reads TGTGCCACCGGGATGGCAGGAAGTATGGAGACCCAGTACTTC.

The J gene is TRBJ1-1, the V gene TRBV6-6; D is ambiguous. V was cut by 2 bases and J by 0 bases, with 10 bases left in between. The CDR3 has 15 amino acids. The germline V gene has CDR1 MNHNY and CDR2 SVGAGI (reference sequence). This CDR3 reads CASSYVGGLNTEAFF. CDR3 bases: TGTGCCAGCAGTTACGTCGGAGGACTGAACACTGAAGCTTTCTTT.